This T cell receptor (beta chain) was identified during a study of post-analysis software for immune sequencing data. Broader study findings: Normalized Chao1 diversity was significantly reduced in patients versus controls. In patients, TRBV5-6, TRBV5-1 and TRBV20-1 belonged to roughly five TRBV segments found more frequently than in controls.

Details on this clonotype: The antigen remains unidentified.

V was cut by 6 bases and J by 0 bases, with 15 bases left in between. Germline loops: CDR1 MNHNY, CDR2 SVGAGI (reference sequence). The CDR3 spans 16 residues. Prepared libraries of TCR beta cDNA carried unique molecular identifiers. The authors obtained some 500,000 cDNA molecules from roughly 1.1 to 9.2 million T cells. TCRdb redid the calling of the PCR reads with MiXCR, one entry per CDR3 protein. The sample shows approximately 690,000 distinct CDR3 sequences, 55% to 60% of them seen only once. The source material was blood. This clonotype was obtained from a girl aged 2 to 9 with multiple sclerosis. The J gene is TRBJ1-5, the V gene TRBV6-6, with a weak D call TRBD1 (6 bases). CDR3 in amino acids: CASRLRGGDSNQPQHF. CDR3 in DNA: TGTGCCAGCAGGCTTAGGGGGGGGGATAGCAATCAGCCCCAGCATTTT.